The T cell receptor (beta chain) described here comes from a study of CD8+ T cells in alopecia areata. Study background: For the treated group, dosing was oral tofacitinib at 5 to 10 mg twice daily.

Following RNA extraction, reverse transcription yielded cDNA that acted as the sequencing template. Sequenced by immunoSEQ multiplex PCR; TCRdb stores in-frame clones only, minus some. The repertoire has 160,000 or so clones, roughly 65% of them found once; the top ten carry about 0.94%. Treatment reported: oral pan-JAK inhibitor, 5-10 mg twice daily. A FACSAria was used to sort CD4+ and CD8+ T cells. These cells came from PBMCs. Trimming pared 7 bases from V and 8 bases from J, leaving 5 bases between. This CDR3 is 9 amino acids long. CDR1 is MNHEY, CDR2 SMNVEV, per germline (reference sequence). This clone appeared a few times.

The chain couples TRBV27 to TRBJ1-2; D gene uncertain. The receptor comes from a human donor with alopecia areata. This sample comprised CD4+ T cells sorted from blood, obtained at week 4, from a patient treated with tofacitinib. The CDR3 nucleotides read TGTGCCAGCAATGGGGGCTACACCTTC. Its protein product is CASNGGYTF.